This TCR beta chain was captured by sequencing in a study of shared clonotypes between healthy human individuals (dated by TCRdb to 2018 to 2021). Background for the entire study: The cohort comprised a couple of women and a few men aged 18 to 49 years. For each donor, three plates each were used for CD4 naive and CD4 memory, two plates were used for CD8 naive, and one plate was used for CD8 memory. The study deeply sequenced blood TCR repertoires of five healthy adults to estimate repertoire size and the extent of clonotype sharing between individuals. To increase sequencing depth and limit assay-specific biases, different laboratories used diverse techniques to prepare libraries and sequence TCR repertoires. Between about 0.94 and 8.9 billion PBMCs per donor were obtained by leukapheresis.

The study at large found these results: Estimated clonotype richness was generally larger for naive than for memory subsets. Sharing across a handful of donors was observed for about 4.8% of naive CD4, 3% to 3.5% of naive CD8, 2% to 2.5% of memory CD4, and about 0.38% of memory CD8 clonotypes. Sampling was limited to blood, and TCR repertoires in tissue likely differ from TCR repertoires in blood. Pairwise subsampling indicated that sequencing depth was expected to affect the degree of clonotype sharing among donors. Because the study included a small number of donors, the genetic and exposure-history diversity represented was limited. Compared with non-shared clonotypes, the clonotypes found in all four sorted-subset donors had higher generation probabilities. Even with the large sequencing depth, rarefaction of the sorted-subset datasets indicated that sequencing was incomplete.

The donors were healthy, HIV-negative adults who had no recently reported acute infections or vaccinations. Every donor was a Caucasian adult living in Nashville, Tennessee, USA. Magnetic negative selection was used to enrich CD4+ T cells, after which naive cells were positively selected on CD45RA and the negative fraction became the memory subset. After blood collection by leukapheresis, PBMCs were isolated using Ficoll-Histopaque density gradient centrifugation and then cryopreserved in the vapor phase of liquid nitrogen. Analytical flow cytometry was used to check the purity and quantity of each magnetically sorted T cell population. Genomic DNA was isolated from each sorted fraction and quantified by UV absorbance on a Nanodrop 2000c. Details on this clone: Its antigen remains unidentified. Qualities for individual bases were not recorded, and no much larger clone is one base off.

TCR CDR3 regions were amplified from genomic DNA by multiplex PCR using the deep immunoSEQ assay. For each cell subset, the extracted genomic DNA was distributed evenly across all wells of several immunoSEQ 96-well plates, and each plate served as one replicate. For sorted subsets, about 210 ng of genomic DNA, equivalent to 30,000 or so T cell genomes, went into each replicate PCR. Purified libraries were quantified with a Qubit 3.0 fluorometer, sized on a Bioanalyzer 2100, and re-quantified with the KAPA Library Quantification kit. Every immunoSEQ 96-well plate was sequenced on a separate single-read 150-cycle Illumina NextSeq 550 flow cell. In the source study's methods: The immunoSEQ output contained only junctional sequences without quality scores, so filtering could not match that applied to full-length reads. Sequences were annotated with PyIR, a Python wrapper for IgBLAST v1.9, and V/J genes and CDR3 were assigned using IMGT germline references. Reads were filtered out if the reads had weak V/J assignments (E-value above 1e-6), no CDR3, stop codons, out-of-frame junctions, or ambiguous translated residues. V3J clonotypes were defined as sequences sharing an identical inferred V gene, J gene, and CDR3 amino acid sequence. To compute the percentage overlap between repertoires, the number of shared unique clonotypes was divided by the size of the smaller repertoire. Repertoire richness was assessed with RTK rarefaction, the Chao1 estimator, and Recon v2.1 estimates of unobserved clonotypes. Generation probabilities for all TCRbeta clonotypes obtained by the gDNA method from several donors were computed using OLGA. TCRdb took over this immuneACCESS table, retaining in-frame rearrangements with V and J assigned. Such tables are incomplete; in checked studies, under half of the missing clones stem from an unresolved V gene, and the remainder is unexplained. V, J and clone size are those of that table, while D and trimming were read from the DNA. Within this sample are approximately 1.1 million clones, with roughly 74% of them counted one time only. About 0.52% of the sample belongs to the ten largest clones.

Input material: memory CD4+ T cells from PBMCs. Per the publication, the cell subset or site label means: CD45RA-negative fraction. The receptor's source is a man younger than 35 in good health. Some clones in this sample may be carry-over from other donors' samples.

The CDR3 sequence is CAISEVIDTQYF. The nucleotide sequence is given as TGTGCCATCAGTGAAGTTATAGATACGCAGTATTTT. The chain uses TRBV10-3 and TRBJ2-3; too little of a D gene remains to name it. There are 12 amino acids in the CDR3, from cysteine to phenylalanine inclusive. Only CDR3 DNA remains: 36 bases, in frame from the first base. The V end loses 3 bases and the J end loses 5 bases, and a stretch of 6 bases separates them. The germline V gene provides CDR1 ENHRY and CDR2 SYGVKD.